This T cell receptor (beta chain) was recovered during a study of blood T cell repertoires in COVID-19 (dated by TCRdb to between 2020 and 2021). For the study in its entirety: Samples from collaborators originated in the United States, Italy and Spain and spanned both the acute and convalescent phases of COVID-19. The prospective study material was composed of cDNA or gDNA derived from T cells, B-cell-depleted T cells, or PBMCs. Deeply sampled blood TCRbeta repertoires from subjects exposed to, actively infected with, or recovered from COVID-19 were included in the dataset. A freely available public database, intended as a resource for researchers studying the immune response to SARS-CoV-2, is where the repertoires were released. The samples were drawn from the first 160 participants of the ongoing ImmuneRACE study and from 950 to 1,500 subjects provided by 6 global collaborators. Nearly every sample came with metadata listing a de-identified subject ID, COVID-19 status, age in years and sex. Where HLA class I and class II types were available, the types were taken from metadata supplied by the sample provider, not from assay-based typing. Overall study outcomes, separate from this receptor: The quantity of clinical and demographic metadata differed by source and by participant and was supplied without curation.

The immunoSEQ Assay, a bias-controlled multiplex PCR, was used to amplify TCRbeta CDR3 regions from genomic DNA. Per the original workflow: Nucleated cell counts per sample were estimated from amplification of reference gene primers within the assay. Sequence reads were collapsed and filtered to measure the absolute abundance of every unique TCRbeta CDR3 rearrangement. Productive Simpson clonality was computed per sample as the square root of Simpson's diversity index over productive rearrangements. Imported from immuneACCESS, the table was reduced by TCRdb to in-frame sequences with V and J called. These copies leave out some clones; in studies compared against another copy, an unresolved V gene accounts for under half, and the cause of the remainder is not known. The D gene and trimming were derived from the DNA, and the V and J assignments and clone size from that table. The sample records just over 95,000 clones, 82% of which are singletons. Approximately 18% of the sample goes to the ten largest clones.

The collaborating institutions used their own protocols to collect whole blood in K2EDTA tubes. Collaborator samples were shipped for TCRbeta analysis as frozen whole blood, isolated PBMCs, or DNA extracted from either sample type. Reading the germline V gene gives CDR1 MNHEY and CDR2 SVGAGI. The CDR3 spans 15 residues, from the cysteine through the phenylalanine. The only DNA kept is the CDR3, 45 bases in frame from the first base. Deletion took 5 bases off V and 1 base off J, with a span of 11 bases between the germline ends. As for this clone: There is no known antigen for this receptor. No clone much larger than this one lies a single base away; base qualities are absent.

Recombination joined TRBV6-5 with TRBJ1-4; the D gene assignment is ambiguous. Sequencing used peripheral blood. The sequence was obtained from a man aged 80 or over with acute or convalescent COVID-19. In nucleotide form, the sequence is TGTGCCAGCAGTCCCGGGAGGGTAACTAATGAAAAACTGTTTTTT. The encoded protein is CASSPGRVTNEKLFF.